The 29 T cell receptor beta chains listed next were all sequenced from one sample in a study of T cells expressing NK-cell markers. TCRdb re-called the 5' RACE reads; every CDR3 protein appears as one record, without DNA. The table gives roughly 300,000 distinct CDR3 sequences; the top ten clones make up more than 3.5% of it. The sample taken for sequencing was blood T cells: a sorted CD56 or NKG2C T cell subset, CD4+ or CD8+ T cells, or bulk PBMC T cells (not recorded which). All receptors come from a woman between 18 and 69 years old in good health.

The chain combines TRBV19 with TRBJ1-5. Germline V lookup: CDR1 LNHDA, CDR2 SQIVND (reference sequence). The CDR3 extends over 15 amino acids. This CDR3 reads CATRLGGRVNQPQHF.

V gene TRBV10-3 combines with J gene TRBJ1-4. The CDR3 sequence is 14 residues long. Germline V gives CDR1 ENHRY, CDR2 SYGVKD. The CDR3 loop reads CAINPGPGYEKLFF.

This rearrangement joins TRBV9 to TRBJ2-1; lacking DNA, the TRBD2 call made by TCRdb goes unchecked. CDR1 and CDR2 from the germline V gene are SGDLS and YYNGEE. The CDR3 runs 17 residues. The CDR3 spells CASSVRGLAGVGNEQFF.

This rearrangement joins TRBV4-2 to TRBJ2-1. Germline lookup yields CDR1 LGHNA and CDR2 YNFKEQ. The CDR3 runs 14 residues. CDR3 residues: CASSAREDGDEQFF.

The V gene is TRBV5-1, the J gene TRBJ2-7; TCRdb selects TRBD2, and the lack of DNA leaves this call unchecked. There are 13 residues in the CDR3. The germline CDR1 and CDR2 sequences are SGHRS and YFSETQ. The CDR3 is CASSRDYGYEQYF.

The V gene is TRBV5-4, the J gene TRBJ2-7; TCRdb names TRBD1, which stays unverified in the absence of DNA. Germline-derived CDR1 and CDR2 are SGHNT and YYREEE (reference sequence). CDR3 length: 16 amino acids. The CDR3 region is CASSLVRGRGTYEQYF.

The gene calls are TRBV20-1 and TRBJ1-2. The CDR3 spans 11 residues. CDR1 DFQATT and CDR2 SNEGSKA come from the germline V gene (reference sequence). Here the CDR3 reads CRPGGTYGYTF.

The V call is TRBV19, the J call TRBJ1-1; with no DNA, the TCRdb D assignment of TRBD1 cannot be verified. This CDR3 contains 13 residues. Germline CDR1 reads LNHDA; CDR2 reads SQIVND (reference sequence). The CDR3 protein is CASSDSRNTEAFF.

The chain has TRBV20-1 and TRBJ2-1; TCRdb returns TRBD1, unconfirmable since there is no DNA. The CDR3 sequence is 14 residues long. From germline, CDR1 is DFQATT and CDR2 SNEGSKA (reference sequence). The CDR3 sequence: CSARQGVFYNEQFF.

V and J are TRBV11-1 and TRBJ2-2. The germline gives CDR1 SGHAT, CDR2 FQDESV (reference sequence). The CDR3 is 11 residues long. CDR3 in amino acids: CASRQKGELFF. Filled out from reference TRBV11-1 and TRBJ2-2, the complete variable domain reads EAEVAQSPRYKITEKSQAVAFWCDPISGHATLYWYRQILGQGPELLVQFQDESVVDDSQLPKDRFSAERLKGVDSTLKIQPAELGDSAMYLCASRQKGELFFGEGSRLTVL.

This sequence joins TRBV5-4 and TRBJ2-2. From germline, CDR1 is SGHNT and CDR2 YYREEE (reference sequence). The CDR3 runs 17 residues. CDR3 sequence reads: CASSPSLRGPNTGELFF.

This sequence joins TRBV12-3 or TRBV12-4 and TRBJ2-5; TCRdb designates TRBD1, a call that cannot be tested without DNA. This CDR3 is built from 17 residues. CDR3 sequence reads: CASSLEFGAGSQETQYF.

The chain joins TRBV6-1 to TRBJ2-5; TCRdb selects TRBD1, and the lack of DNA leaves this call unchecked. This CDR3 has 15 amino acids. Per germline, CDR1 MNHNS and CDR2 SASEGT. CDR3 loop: CASRGPGTIQETQYF.

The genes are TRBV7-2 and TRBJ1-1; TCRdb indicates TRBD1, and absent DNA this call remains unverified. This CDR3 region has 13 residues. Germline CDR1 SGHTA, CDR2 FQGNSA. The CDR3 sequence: CASSLDQGMIAFF.

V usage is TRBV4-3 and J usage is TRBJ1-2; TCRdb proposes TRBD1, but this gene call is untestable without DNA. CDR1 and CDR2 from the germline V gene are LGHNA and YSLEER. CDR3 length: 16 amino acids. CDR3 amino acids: CASSQDMNSGAYGYTF.

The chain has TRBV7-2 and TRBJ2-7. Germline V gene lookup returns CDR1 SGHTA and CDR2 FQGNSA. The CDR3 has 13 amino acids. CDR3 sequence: CASSLVFRYEQYF.

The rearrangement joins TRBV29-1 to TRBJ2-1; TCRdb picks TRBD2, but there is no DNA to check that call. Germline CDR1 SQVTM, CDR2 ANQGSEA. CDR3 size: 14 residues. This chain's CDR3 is CSAPRLAGANEQFF.

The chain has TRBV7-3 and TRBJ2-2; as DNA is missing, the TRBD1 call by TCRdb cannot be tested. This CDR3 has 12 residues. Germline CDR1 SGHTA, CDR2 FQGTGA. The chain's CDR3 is CASSTGGRELFF. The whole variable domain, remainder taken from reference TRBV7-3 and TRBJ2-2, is GAGVSQTPSNKVTEKGKYVELRCDPISGHTALYWYRQSLGQGPEFLIYFQGTGAADDSGLPNDRFFAVRPEGSVSTLKIQRTERGDSAVYLCASSTGGRELFFGEGSRLTVL.

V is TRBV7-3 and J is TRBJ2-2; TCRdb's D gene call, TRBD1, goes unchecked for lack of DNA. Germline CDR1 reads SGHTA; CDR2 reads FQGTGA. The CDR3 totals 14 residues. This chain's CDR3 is CASSFRQVGGELFF. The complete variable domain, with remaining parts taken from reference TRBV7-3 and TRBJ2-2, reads GAGVSQTPSNKVTEKGKYVELRCDPISGHTALYWYRQSLGQGPEFLIYFQGTGAADDSGLPNDRFFAVRPEGSVSTLKIQRTERGDSAVYLCASSFRQVGGELFFGEGSRLTVL.

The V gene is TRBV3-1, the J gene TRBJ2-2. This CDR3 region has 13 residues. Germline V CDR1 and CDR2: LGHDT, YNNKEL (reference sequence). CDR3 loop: CASSLTWAGELFF.

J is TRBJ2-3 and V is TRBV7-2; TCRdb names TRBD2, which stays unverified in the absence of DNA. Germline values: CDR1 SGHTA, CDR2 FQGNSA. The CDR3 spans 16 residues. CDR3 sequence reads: CASSPRGAGGADTQYF.

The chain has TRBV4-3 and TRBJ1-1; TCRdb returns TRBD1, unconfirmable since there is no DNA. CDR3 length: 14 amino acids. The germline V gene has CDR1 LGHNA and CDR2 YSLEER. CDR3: CASSQARGGAEAFF.

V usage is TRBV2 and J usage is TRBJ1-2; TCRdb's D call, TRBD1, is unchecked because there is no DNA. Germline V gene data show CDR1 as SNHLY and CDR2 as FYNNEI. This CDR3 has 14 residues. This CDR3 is CASSETGGLYGYTF. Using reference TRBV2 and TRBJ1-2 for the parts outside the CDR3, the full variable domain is EPEVTQTPSHQVTQMGQEVILRCVPISNHLYFYWYRQILGQKVEFLVSFYNNEISEKSEIFDDQFSVERPDGSNFTLKIRSTKLEDSAMYFCASSETGGLYGYTFGSGTRLTVV.

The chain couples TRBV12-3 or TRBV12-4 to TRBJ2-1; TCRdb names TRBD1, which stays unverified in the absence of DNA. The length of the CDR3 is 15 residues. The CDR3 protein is CASSLGTGAYNEQFF.

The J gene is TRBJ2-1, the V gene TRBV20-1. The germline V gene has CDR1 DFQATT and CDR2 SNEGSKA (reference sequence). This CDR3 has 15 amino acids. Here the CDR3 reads CSALDVTASYNEQFF.

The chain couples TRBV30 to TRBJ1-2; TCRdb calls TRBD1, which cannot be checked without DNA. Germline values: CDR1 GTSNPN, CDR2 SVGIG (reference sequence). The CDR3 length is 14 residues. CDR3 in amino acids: CAWRPDLAGKGYTF.

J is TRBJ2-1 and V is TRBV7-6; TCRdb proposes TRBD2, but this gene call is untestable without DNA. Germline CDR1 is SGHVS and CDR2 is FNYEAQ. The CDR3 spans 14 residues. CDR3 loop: CASSSRAGVNEQFF.

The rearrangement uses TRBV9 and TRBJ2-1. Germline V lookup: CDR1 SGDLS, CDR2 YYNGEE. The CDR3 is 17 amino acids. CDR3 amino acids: CASSPMFVANGWIEQFF.

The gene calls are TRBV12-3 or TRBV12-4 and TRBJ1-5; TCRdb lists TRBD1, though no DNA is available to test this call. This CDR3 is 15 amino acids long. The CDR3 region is CASRFGTVSNQPQHF.